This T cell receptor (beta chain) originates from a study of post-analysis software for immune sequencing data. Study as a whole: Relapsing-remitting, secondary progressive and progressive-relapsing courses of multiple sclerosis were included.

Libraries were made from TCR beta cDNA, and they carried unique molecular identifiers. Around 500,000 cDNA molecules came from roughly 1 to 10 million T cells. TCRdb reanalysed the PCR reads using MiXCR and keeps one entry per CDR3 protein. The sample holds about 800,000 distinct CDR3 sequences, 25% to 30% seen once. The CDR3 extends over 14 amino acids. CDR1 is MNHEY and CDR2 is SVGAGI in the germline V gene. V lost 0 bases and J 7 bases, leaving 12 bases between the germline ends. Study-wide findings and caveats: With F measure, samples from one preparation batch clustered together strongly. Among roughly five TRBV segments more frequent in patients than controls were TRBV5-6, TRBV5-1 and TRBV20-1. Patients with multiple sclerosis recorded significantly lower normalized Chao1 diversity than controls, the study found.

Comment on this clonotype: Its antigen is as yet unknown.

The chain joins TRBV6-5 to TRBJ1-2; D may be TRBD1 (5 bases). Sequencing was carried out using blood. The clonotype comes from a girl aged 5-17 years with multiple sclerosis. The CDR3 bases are TGTGCCAGCAGTTACTCGAGCAGGGCGGGTGGCTACACCTTC. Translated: CASSYSSRAGGYTF.